The 23 T cell receptor beta chains below were found in one sample sequenced in a study of liver allograft versus peripheral blood T cells. On the study more broadly: Comparative analysis was performed on T cell receptor repertoires from transplanted livers and from recipients' peripheral blood.

A single record per CDR3 protein comes from TCRdb applying MiXCR to the reads. The data show approximately 7,600 distinct CDR3 sequences, around a sixth seen once. All receptors come from a human patient who had a liver transplant. Some of the T cells might come from the graft donor.

A note on this clonotype: At one of its ends the junction is not consistent with the germline gene, which may arise from a read error. The rearrangement joins TRBV10-3 to TRBJ2-7; 11 nucleotides agree with TRBD2. The germline V gene encodes CDR1 ENHRY and CDR2 SYGVKD. The CDR3 is 14 amino acids. CDR3 loop: CAISPSGGPYGQYF. CDR3 DNA: TGTGCCATCAGTCCTAGCGGGGGGCCCTACGGGCAGTACTTC.

This clonotype was found a few times. The V and J genes are TRBV20-1 and TRBJ1-5; weak D call: TRBD1 (5 bases). CDR1 DFQATT and CDR2 SNEGSKA come from the germline V gene (reference sequence). V lost 0 bases and J 3 bases, leaving 9 bases between the germline ends. The CDR3 consists of 14 residues. The CDR3 loop is CSARDRAHNQPQHF. The CDR3 coding sequence is TGCAGTGCTAGAGACAGGGCCCACAATCAGCCCCAGCATTTT.

In regard to this clonotype: Given a much more abundant clone one base away, this may be a read error. This chain links TRBV7-2 with TRBJ1-1; the D is unclear. The V end lost 8 bases, the J end lost 1 base, and 11 bases lay between the germline ends. Germline V gene sequence: CDR1 SGHTA, CDR2 FQGNSA. This CDR3 region has 13 residues. The CDR3 nucleotides read TGTGCCAGCGGCCCTGGTAGGAACACTGAAGCTTTCTTT. Translated, it gives CASGPGRNTEAFF.

This clonotype qualifies as medium-sized (0.01 to 0.1%). The J gene is TRBJ1-2, the V gene TRBV19; no clear D gene. V lost 6 bases and J 4 bases, leaving 15 bases between the germline ends. The germline CDR1 and CDR2 sequences are LNHDA and SQIVND (reference sequence). This CDR3 region has 14 residues. CDR3 in DNA: TGTGCCAGTAGCGCGGCAGCCAGCATCTATGGCTACACCTTC. This sequence encodes CASSAAASIYGYTF.

This clonotype is labeled as medium-sized. The chain is built from TRBV19 and TRBJ2-1, with 7 bases fitting TRBD2. The germline CDR1 and CDR2 sequences are LNHDA and SQIVND (reference sequence). V lost 2 bases and J lost 5; bases outside the gene matches: 6. There are 15 residues in the CDR3. The CDR3 spells CASSIYAGVDNEQFF. The CDR3 nucleotides read TGTGCCAGTAGTATATATGCGGGGGTGGACAATGAGCAGTTCTTC.

This clonotype was detected ten times or more. The chain recombines TRBV20-1 with TRBJ1-1, with 7 bases lining up with TRBD1. Losses at the gene ends were 0 bases for V and 0 bases for J; bases not matched to a gene: 10. Germline loops: CDR1 DFQATT, CDR2 SNEGSKA (reference sequence). This CDR3 contains 17 residues. CDR3 loop: CSARDQGQPPLNTEAFF. The CDR3 DNA follows: TGCAGTGCTAGAGATCAGGGACAGCCGCCGTTGAACACTGAAGCTTTCTTT.

The J gene is TRBJ2-7, the V gene TRBV2; 10 positions agree with TRBD1. The length of the CDR3 is 14 residues. The germline V gene has CDR1 SNHLY and CDR2 FYNNEI. V lost 3 bases and J lost 9; bases outside the gene matches: 8. The CDR3 sequence is CASSDDRGLRRQYF. The CDR3 DNA follows: TGTGCCAGCAGTGACGACAGGGGGCTACGTCGGCAGTACTTC.

This clonotype is judged medium-sized. The V gene is TRBV10-3, the J gene TRBJ1-6, with unresolved D. V was cut by 8 bases and J by 2 bases, with 13 bases left in between. Germline lookup yields CDR1 ENHRY and CDR2 SYGVKD. The CDR3 covers 15 residues. Here the CDR3 reads CAISGSRTYNSPLHF. CDR3 DNA: TGTGCCATCTCGGGCAGCCGAACCTATAATTCACCCCTCCACTTT.

The genes are TRBV9 and TRBJ1-2; D unresolved. The V end was cut by 4 bases, the J end by 6 bases, with 13 bases between. There are 13 residues in the CDR3. CDR1 and CDR2 (germline): SGDLS, YYNGEE. The CDR3: CASSQTGVDGYTF. The DNA of the CDR3 is TGTGCCAGCAGCCAGACGGGTGTTGATGGCTACACCTTC.

Relative to its sample, this clonotype is medium-sized (0.01 to 0.1%). CDR3 sequence: CASKYPPGGLNTEAFF. In DNA, the CDR3 is TGTGCCAGCAAGTACCCCCCAGGGGGACTGAACACTGAAGCTTTCTTT. The J gene is TRBJ1-1, the V gene TRBV6-6; 7 nucleotides line up with TRBD1. The CDR3 extends over 16 amino acids. Germline CDR1 and CDR2: MNHNY and SVGAGI (reference sequence). J gave up 0 bases and V 7 bases, and 11 bases lay outside the gene matches.

In its sample, this clonotype is medium-sized. This chain joins TRBV7-2 and TRBJ2-5; possible D gene TRBD1, 6 bases. Germline CDR1 SGHTA, CDR2 FQGNSA. V was clipped by 3 bases and J by 5 bases, with 13 bases between them. The CDR3 has 14 amino acids. CDR3 nucleotide sequence: TGTGCCAGCAGCTTTCAGGGGCAGGGGGAGACCCAGTACTTC. Protein: CASSFQGQGETQYF.

In this sample, this clonotype turned up many times. The CDR3 reads CASSLVRGGTGELFF. In DNA form, the CDR3 reads TGTGCCAGCAGCTTGGTCAGGGGCGGCACCGGGGAGCTGTTTTTT. This sequence joins TRBV5-4 and TRBJ2-2; D might be TRBD1 (6 bases). CDR3 length: 15 residues. V was cut by 0 bases and J by 4 bases, with 10 bases left in between. The germline CDR1 and CDR2 sequences are SGHNT and YYREEE (reference sequence). Supplemented by reference TRBV5-4 and TRBJ2-2, the full variable domain reads ETGVTQSPTHLIKTRGQQVTLRCSSQSGHNTVSWYQQALGQGPQFIFQYYREEENGRGNFPPRFSGLQFPNYSSELNVNALELDDSALYLCASSLVRGGTGELFFGEGSRLTVL.

This clonotype was seen at least ten times. The V call is TRBV6-2 or TRBV6-3, the J call TRBJ2-1; D not resolved. Trimming took 4 bases from V and 4 from J, leaving 5 bases between them. The CDR3 totals 12 residues. CDR1 and CDR2 from the germline V gene are MNHEY and SVGEGT. The CDR3 sequence is CASSSRYNEQFF. CDR3 nucleotide sequence: TGTGCCAGCAGTTCGCGATACAATGAGCAGTTCTTC.

This clonotype is classed as medium-sized (0.01 to 0.1%). The chain carries TRBV6-5 and TRBJ1-6; D gene uncertain. Trimming took 0 bases from V and 8 from J, leaving 5 bases between them. Germline V gene lookup returns CDR1 MNHEY and CDR2 SVGAGI. The CDR3 extends over 13 amino acids. CDR3 sequence: CASSYSGDSPLHF. In DNA, the CDR3 is TGTGCCAGCAGTTACTCTGGGGATTCACCCCTCCACTTT.

By proportion, this clonotype is medium-sized. The genes are TRBV12-3 or TRBV12-4 and TRBJ1-4; tentatively, D is TRBD1 (5 bases). V dropped 6 bases and J dropped 8 bases, with 16 bases sitting between them. This CDR3 spans 14 amino acids. The CDR3 is CASSPSGGGEKLFF. The CDR3 bases are TGTGCCAGCAGCCCGAGTGGGGGAGGCGAAAAACTGTTTTTT.

As to this clonotype: A much larger clone lies one base from this, so it may be a read error. V usage is TRBV10-3 and J usage is TRBJ1-5; 7 bases map to TRBD1. Germline CDR1 is ENHRY and CDR2 is SYGVKD. The CDR3 extends over 18 amino acids. J was trimmed by 3 bases and V by 4 bases; bases with no gene match: 15. The CDR3: CAISGGREGAWSNQPQHF. CDR3 nucleotide sequence: TGTGCCATCAGTGGCGGCCGGGAGGGGGCTTGGTCCAATCAGCCCCAGCATTTT.

By proportion, this clonotype is medium-sized. J is TRBJ2-6 and V is TRBV6-1; 7 bases are shared with TRBD1. Germline V gene sequence: CDR1 MNHNS, CDR2 SASEGT. V shed 3 bases and J 1 base; nucleotides not matched to a gene: 6. This CDR3 spans 17 amino acids. CDR3 amino acids: CASSDGTASSGANVLTF. The CDR3, as DNA: TGTGCCAGCAGTGACGGGACAGCTTCATCTGGGGCCAACGTCCTGACTTTC.

Relative to its sample, this clonotype is medium-sized. This chain links TRBV12-3 or TRBV12-4 with TRBJ1-1, with a weak D call TRBD1 (6 bases). V was trimmed by 3 bases and J by 1 base, leaving 9 bases between them. There are 14 residues in the CDR3. CDR3 DNA: TGTGCCAGCAGTTTGTCGGACAGGAACACTGAAGCTTTCTTT. This translates into CASSLSDRNTEAFF.

This clonotype rates as medium-sized. V gene TRBV6-1 combines with J gene TRBJ1-2, with D hard to call. V was clipped by 4 bases and J by 4 bases, with 7 bases between them. Germline CDR1 and CDR2: MNHNS and SASEGT. The CDR3 consists of 12 residues. The CDR3 reads CASSVSFYGYTF. CDR3 DNA: TGTGCCAGCAGTGTCAGTTTCTATGGCTACACCTTC.

The table lists this clonotype with many counts. The chain links TRBV19 to TRBJ2-5; tentative D call: TRBD2 (6 bases). In germline, CDR1 is LNHDA, CDR2 SQIVND (reference sequence). V lost 0 bases, J lost 7 bases, and 15 bases lay in between. This CDR3 region has 15 residues. Written as DNA, the CDR3 is TGTGCCAGTAGTATAGATGCGGGACTCCAGGTGACCCAGTACTTC. This encodes CASSIDAGLQVTQYF. The full variable domain, completed using reference TRBV19 and TRBJ2-5, is DGGITQSPKYLFRKEGQNVTLSCEQNLNHDAMYWYRQDPGQGLRLIYYSQIVNDFQKGDIAEGYSVSREKKESFPLTVTSAQKNPTAFYLCASSIDAGLQVTQYFGPGTRLLVL.

CDR3 coding DNA: TGTGCCAGCAGTCCACAGGGGGATGGCTACACCTTC. Its protein is CASSPQGDGYTF. The rearrangement links TRBV12-3 or TRBV12-4 to TRBJ1-2; 8 bases agree with TRBD1. This CDR3 comprises 12 residues. The V and J ends lost 5 bases and 6 bases, in that order; junction bases with no gene match: 2.

The rearrangement links TRBV14 to TRBJ1-6; TRBD1 might be the D (5 bases). Germline V CDR1 and CDR2: SGHDN, FVKESK. This CDR3 spans 19 amino acids. Trimming took 0 bases from V and 0 from J, leaving 15 bases between them. CDR3 in DNA: TGTGCCAGCAGCCAAGACGTGGGGGTCCTAAGCTCCTATAATTCACCCCTCCACTTT. It specifies CASSQDVGVLSSYNSPLHF.

About this clonotype: A read error may explain this, as a much larger clone is one base away. V usage is TRBV5-6 and J usage is TRBJ2-7; D tentatively reads TRBD1 or TRBD2 (5 bases each). The CDR3 totals 16 residues. Germline V lookup: CDR1 SGHDT, CDR2 YYEEEE. This chain's CDR3 is CVSSSGPHLFAYEQYF. CDR3 nucleotides: TGTGTCAGCAGCTCGGGACCACACTTATTCGCCTACGAGCAGTACTTC.